These 27 T cell receptor beta chains came from one sample sequenced in a study of blood T cell repertoires in COVID-19. The repertoire was sequenced with immunoSEQ multiplex PCR; TCRdb's copy has only in-frame clones and lacks some. The data contain approximately 220,000 clones, less than 85% of them seen just once; the ten biggest clones take up around a sixth. The material sequenced was PBMCs or T cells enriched from blood (not recorded which). These receptors all come from a man aged 40-50 years who had recovered from COVID-19.

The chain uses TRBV6-2 or TRBV6-3 and TRBJ1-4; D is unresolved. Between the trimmed V and J ends, which lost 3 bases and 0 bases, there was a span of 11 bases. The CDR3 has 16 amino acids. Germline V gene sequence: CDR1 MNHEY, CDR2 SVGEGT. CDR3 sequence (DNA): TGTGCCAGCAGTTATGGCAGAACCTCAACTAATGAAAAACTGTTTTTT. As protein: CASSYGRTSTNEKLFF.

This clone appeared once. This chain links TRBV24-1 with TRBJ2-3; D call uncertain. The V end was cut by 2 bases, the J end by 5 bases, with 13 bases between. CDR1 and CDR2 (germline): KGHDR, SFDVKD. The CDR3 has 15 amino acids. The CDR3 nucleotides are TGTGCCACCAGTGATTCTCAAGCCCCCCAAGATACGCAGTATTTT. Translated: CATSDSQAPQDTQYF.

CDR3 sequence (DNA): TGTGCCAGCATTAGGACAGGCGTGAACACTGAAGCTTTCTTT. This translates into CASIRTGVNTEAFF. This chain uses TRBV6-5 with TRBJ1-1; 7 bases align to TRBD1. The CDR3 is made up of 14 amino acids. V dropped 7 bases and J dropped 0; count of bases not matched to a gene: 5. CDR1 and CDR2 (germline): MNHEY, SVGAGI.

This clone has a handful of counts. The CDR3 reads CASSLATGDGNTIYF. Written as DNA, the CDR3 is TGTGCCAGCAGCTTGGCGACAGGGGACGGAAACACCATATATTTT. This chain joins TRBV7-2 and TRBJ1-3; TRBD1 agrees at 8 bases. The CDR3 is 15 amino acids. The trim removed 3 bases at V and 4 bases at J, leaving 5 bases unmatched. In germline, CDR1 is SGHTA, CDR2 FQGNSA.

The V gene is TRBV11-3, the J gene TRBJ1-1; D gene ambiguous. Trimming cost V 1 base and J 1 base, with 4 bases left between them. Germline loops: CDR1 SGHNT, CDR2 YENEEA. This CDR3 is 13 amino acids long. The CDR3 DNA is TGTGCCAGCAGCTTAGTGGCGAACACTGAAGCTTTCTTT. Residues: CASSLVANTEAFF.

This clone was detected only a few times. This chain joins TRBV30 and TRBJ1-5, with D unresolved. There are 13 residues in the CDR3. The V gene's germline CDR1 is GTSNPN and CDR2 SVGIG (reference sequence). V was cut by 2 bases and J by 6 bases, with 11 bases left in between. The CDR3 is CAWSLSVTQPQHF. DNA for the CDR3: TGTGCCTGGAGTCTTTCAGTCACTCAGCCCCAGCATTTT.

The count of this clone is one. This chain joins TRBV7-9 and TRBJ1-1; TRBD1 might be the D (6 bases). The CDR3 spans 19 residues. Germline values: CDR1 SEHNR, CDR2 FQNEAQ (reference sequence). V was cut by 0 bases and J by 0 bases, with 20 bases left in between. In DNA form, the CDR3 reads TGTGCCAGCAGCTTAGCGCTGGGGGGGCGCGATAGGGTGAACACTGAAGCTTTCTTT. This gives the protein CASSLALGGRDRVNTEAFF.

The chain recombines TRBV28 with TRBJ1-5, with TRBD1 matching 7 bases. Germline trimming cut 7 bases from V and 0 bases from J; bases unmatched to any gene: 9. Per germline, CDR1 MDHEN and CDR2 SYDVKM. This CDR3 comprises 16 residues. CDR3 DNA sequence: TGTGCCAGCACCCCGGCCAGGGGGAGTAGCAATCAGCCCCAGCATTTT. This translates into CASTPARGSSNQPQHF.

This clone has a handful of counts. V is TRBV13 and J is TRBJ2-7; a weak D match, TRBD2 (6 bases). Trimming took 5 bases from V and 6 from J, leaving 17 bases between them. The CDR3 runs 14 residues. From germline, CDR1 is PRHDT and CDR2 FYEKMQ (reference sequence). CDR3 protein: CASSHGGHEPEQYF. CDR3 DNA sequence: TGTGCCAGCAGCCACGGAGGGCACGAGCCCGAGCAGTACTTC.

V is TRBV7-9 and J is TRBJ1-2, with 8 bases aligning to TRBD1. In germline, CDR1 is SEHNR, CDR2 FQNEAQ (reference sequence). The ends lost 3 bases at V and 4 bases at J; junction bases unmatched: 7. The CDR3 runs to 15 residues. The CDR3 loop is CASSFSDRAVYGYTF. The CDR3 DNA reads as TGTGCCAGCAGCTTCTCGGACAGGGCAGTCTATGGCTACACCTTC.

The chain uses TRBV27 and TRBJ1-2, with TRBD1 as a possible D gene (5 bases). Germline CDR1 is MNHEY and CDR2 is SMNVEV (reference sequence). The V end was cut by 3 bases, the J end by 0 bases, with 8 bases between. The CDR3 runs to 14 residues. CDR3 in DNA: TGTGCCAGCAGTTTCCAGGGAACTAACTATGGCTACACCTTC. Translating gives CASSFQGTNYGYTF.

This clone was picked up a small number of times. The gene calls are TRBV28 and TRBJ1-4; 7 bases are shared with TRBD1. This CDR3 is built from 14 residues. The ends lost 2 bases at V and 8 bases at J; junction bases unmatched: 5. Per germline, CDR1 MDHEN and CDR2 SYDVKM. The CDR3 spells CASSLEGAVEKLFF. The CDR3 coding sequence is TGTGCCAGCAGTTTAGAGGGGGCGGTGGAAAAACTGTTTTTT.

The chain employs TRBV14 and TRBJ1-6, with D tentatively TRBD1 (6 bases). V lost 4 bases to trimming and J lost 8 bases, with 15 bases between them. From germline, CDR1 is SGHDN and CDR2 FVKESK. The CDR3 is 15 residues long. This chain's CDR3 is CASSPGQLLYSPLHF. In DNA, the CDR3 is TGTGCCAGCAGCCCCGGACAGTTGTTATATTCACCCCTCCACTTT. Looking up the rest from reference TRBV14 and TRBJ1-6 gives the full variable domain: EAGVTQFPSHSVIEKGQTVTLRCDPISGHDNLYWYRRVMGKEIKFLLHFVKESKQDESGMPNNRFLAERTGGTYSTLKVQPAELEDSGVYFCASSPGQLLYSPLHFGNGTRLTVT.

The chain carries TRBV27 and TRBJ2-5; 10 positions agree with TRBD2. The V gene's germline CDR1 is MNHEY and CDR2 SMNVEV (reference sequence). This CDR3 has 15 amino acids. The V gene end was trimmed by 6 bases and the J gene end by 5 bases; junction bases not matched to a gene: 9. CDR3 nucleotides: TGTGCCAGCAGGGATGAAAGCGGGAGGGCGGAGACCCAGTACTTC. Its translation: CASRDESGRAETQYF.

This sequence joins TRBV15 and TRBJ1-2; no clear D. The CDR3 consists of 12 residues. V was shortened by 0 bases and J by 8 bases, with 7 bases between the two germline ends. Germline assignment: CDR1 LNHNV and CDR2 YYDKDF (reference sequence). This CDR3 is CATSRDRVGYTF. The CDR3 DNA reads TGTGCCACCAGCAGAGATCGAGTAGGCTACACCTTC.

This clone was seen once. The chain carries TRBV11-2 and TRBJ2-1; 8 bases match TRBD2. V was pared by 5 bases and J by 4 bases, with 7 bases of the junction left unmatched. Germline-derived CDR1 and CDR2 are SGHAT and FQNNGV. The CDR3 extends over 15 amino acids. The CDR3 DNA follows: TGTGCCAGCAGCAAAATAGCGGGACTATACAATGAGCAGTTCTTC. It codes for CASSKIAGLYNEQFF.

This clone occurred once. The V and J genes are TRBV19 and TRBJ2-1; 11 bases fit TRBD2. Germline V gene data show CDR1 as LNHDA and CDR2 as SQIVND (reference sequence). This CDR3 contains 15 residues. The junction had 0 bases not matched to a gene; V was cut back by 4 bases and J by 1 base. The CDR3 DNA reads as TGTGCCAGTAGTAGGACTAGCGGGTCCTACAATGAGCAGTTCTTC. Protein sequence: CASSRTSGSYNEQFF. Looking up the rest from reference TRBV19 and TRBJ2-1 gives the full variable domain: DGGITQSPKYLFRKEGQNVTLSCEQNLNHDAMYWYRQDPGQGLRLIYYSQIVNDFQKGDIAEGYSVSREKKESFPLTVTSAQKNPTAFYLCASSRTSGSYNEQFFGPGTRLTVL.

This chain links TRBV13 with TRBJ2-5; possibly TRBD1 for D (6 bases). Germline V gene sequence: CDR1 PRHDT, CDR2 FYEKMQ (reference sequence). The CDR3 loop spans 14 amino acids. Between the trimmed V and J ends, which lost 8 bases and 5 bases, there was a span of 18 bases. The CDR3 nucleotides read TGTGCCAGCCAGTCCCCAGGGGCAAGGGAGACCCAGTACTTC. As protein: CASQSPGARETQYF. Complete variable domain (other parts from reference TRBV13 and TRBJ2-5): AAGVIQSPRHLIKEKRETATLKCYPIPRHDTVYWYQQGPGQDPQFLISFYEKMQSDKGSIPDRFSAQQFSDYHSELNMSSLELGDSALYFCASQSPGARETQYFGPGTRLLVL.

The chain has TRBV2 and TRBJ1-5; D is unclear. Germline assignment: CDR1 SNHLY and CDR2 FYNNEI. The CDR3 runs 14 residues. V was clipped by 2 bases and J by 5 bases, with 10 bases between them. Here the CDR3 DNA reads TGTGCCAGCAGTGAACGGGTAGGTGATCAGCCCCAGCATTTT. Amino acids: CASSERVGDQPQHF.

This clone came up a few times. The chain uses TRBV7-2 and TRBJ2-5; 13 positions agree with TRBD2. Germline CDR1 SGHTA, CDR2 FQGNSA. This CDR3 comprises 15 residues. V shed 6 bases and J 4 bases; nucleotides not matched to a gene: 5. In DNA, the CDR3 is TGTGCCAGCAGGGCCAGACTAGCGGGAGGAGAGACCCAGTACTTC. The encoded protein is CASRARLAGGETQYF.

This clone was detected once. The chain links TRBV10-1 to TRBJ1-2; D may be TRBD1 (6 bases). With 8 bases removed from V and 0 bases from J, the gap between germline ends came to 19 bases. Per the germline V gene, CDR1 is WNHNN and CDR2 is SYGVQD (reference sequence). The CDR3 is 16 amino acids. The CDR3 loop reads CASRVSDREANYGYTF. The CDR3 region has the DNA TGCGCCAGCCGGGTATCGGACAGAGAAGCTAACTATGGCTACACCTTC.

The CDR3 protein is CASSVTGGGTEAFF. CDR3 nucleotides: TGTGCCAGCAGTGTTACAGGGGGTGGGACTGAAGCTTTCTTT. The genes are TRBV27 and TRBJ1-1; 8 bases map to TRBD1. The CDR3 runs to 14 residues. Germline trimming cut 5 bases from V and 5 bases from J; bases unmatched to any gene: 7. The germline gives CDR1 MNHEY, CDR2 SMNVEV (reference sequence).

The gene calls are TRBV9 and TRBJ1-1, with 8 bases aligning to TRBD1. The J segment lost 1 base and the V segment lost 4 bases, leaving 9 bases of the junction unmatched. Looked up from germline, CDR1 is SGDLS and CDR2 is YYNGEE. This CDR3 comprises 16 residues. CDR3 DNA: TGTGCCAGCAGCACAGGACAGGGCATAACGAACACTGAAGCTTTCTTT. This codes for CASSTGQGITNTEAFF.

CDR3 sequence: CASSQGGMEGTYGYTF. Written as DNA, the CDR3 is TGCGCCAGCAGCCAAGGAGGAATGGAGGGGACCTATGGCTACACCTTC. This sequence joins TRBV4-1 and TRBJ1-2; D might be TRBD1 (5 bases). The V gene lost 1 base and the J gene lost 4 bases, with 16 bases spanning the gap. CDR3 length: 16 amino acids. Per germline, CDR1 MGHRA and CDR2 YSYEKL.

The chain uses TRBV30 and TRBJ2-3, with a possible D match to TRBD2 (6 bases). Trimming removed 1 base at V and 0 bases at J, with 11 bases between. The CDR3 totals 15 residues. Germline V gene sequence: CDR1 GTSNPN, CDR2 SVGIG (reference sequence). Here the CDR3 DNA reads TGTGCCTGGAGTGCAACGGGAGCCAGCACAGATACGCAGTATTTT. Residues: CAWSATGASTDTQYF.

The rearrangement joins TRBV19 to TRBJ2-7; a weak D match, TRBD2 (6 bases). V was trimmed by 1 base and J by 3 bases, leaving 10 bases between them. Germline V gene lookup returns CDR1 LNHDA and CDR2 SQIVND (reference sequence). CDR3 length: 14 amino acids. The CDR3 DNA reads as TGTGCCAGTAGTATAGGCGGGAAGCACTACGAGCAGTACTTC. Amino acids: CASSIGGKHYEQYF.

The chain combines TRBV12-3 or TRBV12-4 with TRBJ2-3; D gene unclear. The CDR3 loop spans 13 amino acids. Trimming pared 8 bases from V and 4 bases from J, leaving 13 bases between. The CDR3 DNA sequence: TGTGCCAGCTCCAGTTTAGCTGCAGATACGCAGTATTTT. Amino acid sequence: CASSSLAADTQYF.